The 26 T cell receptor beta chains below all came from one sample that was sequenced in a study of OX40 agonist ivuxolimab in advanced cancers. Libraries came from the immunoSEQ multiplex PCR assay. In its TCRdb copy, this immuneACCESS table keeps in-frame sequences only and misses some clones. Where compared with another copy, unresolved V genes explain less than half of these, and the others have no known cause. The sample contains around 80,000 clones, 82% of them found a single time. 4% to 6% of the sample is taken by the ten largest. Material: CD4+ or CD8+ T cells sorted from blood, obtained in a trial of the OX40 agonist ivuxolimab. The receptors derive from an adult with an advanced solid tumor such as melanoma, head and neck, liver or kidney cancer.

This chain connects TRBV7-2 to TRBJ1-4, with 9 bases matching TRBD1. V was clipped by 5 bases and J by 8 bases; unmatched bases: 9. The CDR3 loop spans 15 amino acids. The germline V gene encodes CDR1 SGHTA and CDR2 FQGNSA. The CDR3 DNA is TGTGCCAGCAGCGCAGCACCGGGACAGGGAGAAAAACTGTTTTTT. It is translated as CASSAAPGQGEKLFF.

The chain uses TRBV2 and TRBJ2-5; D not resolved. The CDR3 totals 13 residues. Germline lookup yields CDR1 SNHLY and CDR2 FYNNEI. V was clipped by 5 bases and J by 7 bases, with 14 bases between them. In nucleotides, the CDR3 is TGTGCCAGCAGTCCGGACGCAATCAGGACCCAGTACTTC. This encodes CASSPDAIRTQYF.

This clone was observed a few times. The CDR3 spells CASSLSLAGAHNEQFF. Here the CDR3 DNA reads TGTGCCAGCAGCTTAAGTTTAGCGGGGGCCCACAATGAGCAGTTCTTC. The chain links TRBV7-9 to TRBJ2-1; 9 bases map to TRBD2. CDR1 is SEHNR and CDR2 is FQNEAQ in the germline V gene (reference sequence). This CDR3 comprises 16 residues. The V segment lost 2 bases and the J segment 5 bases; nucleotides outside the gene matches: 7. The variable domain in full, with the rest retrieved from reference TRBV7-9 and TRBJ2-1, is DTGVSQNPRHKITKRGQNVTFRCDPISEHNRLYWYRQTLGQGPEFLTYFQNEAQLEKSRLLSDRFSAERPKGSFSTLEIQRTEQGDSAMYLCASSLSLAGAHNEQFFGPGTRLTVL.

This rearrangement joins TRBV5-4 to TRBJ2-7; TRBD1 agrees at 10 bases. Trimming cost V 3 bases and J 2 bases; bases outside gene matches: 5. Germline CDR1 SGHNT, CDR2 YYREEE (reference sequence). This CDR3 is built from 15 residues. The CDR3 is CASSSGQGRTYEQYF. DNA of the CDR3: TGTGCCAGCAGCTCGGGACAGGGGCGAACCTACGAGCAGTACTTC.

This clone was counted once. This chain connects TRBV6-5 to TRBJ1-1; perhaps TRBD1 as D (5 bases). This CDR3 has 13 amino acids. Trimming took 5 bases from V and 4 from J, leaving 11 bases between them. The V gene's germline CDR1 is MNHEY and CDR2 SVGAGI. The CDR3 nucleotides read TGTGCCAGCAGTCCTCAGGGTGCCACTGAAGCTTTCTTT. Its protein product is CASSPQGATEAFF.

The chain recombines TRBV5-1 with TRBJ2-5; no firm D call. CDR1 is SGHRS, CDR2 YFSETQ, per germline. CDR3 length equals 13 residues. Trimming removed 0 bases at V and 4 bases at J, with 7 bases between. In DNA, the CDR3 is TGCGCCAGCAGCTTGGAAGGGCTAGAGACCCAGTACTTC. This sequence encodes CASSLEGLETQYF.

The chain has TRBV2 and TRBJ1-2; weak D call: TRBD1 (5 bases). Trimming removed 1 base from V and 11 bases from J, with 11 bases in between. CDR1 and CDR2 (germline): SNHLY, FYNNEI. The CDR3 runs 12 residues. The DNA of the CDR3 is TGTGCCAGCAGTGAAGGACAGATTGCATACACCTTC. Protein: CASSEGQIAYTF.

This chain joins TRBV5-4 and TRBJ2-5; D is perhaps TRBD2 (5 bases). Looked up from germline, CDR1 is SGHNT and CDR2 is YYREEE (reference sequence). This CDR3 is built from 16 residues. Deletions cut 4 bases from V and 0 bases from J, with 16 bases between. The CDR3 nucleotides are TGTGCCAGCAGCCCTCCGACTATCACGTACCAAGAGACCCAGTACTTC. It codes for CASSPPTITYQETQYF.

This sequence joins TRBV4-1 and TRBJ1-2; D gene unclear. The V and J ends lost 10 bases and 7 bases respectively, with 28 bases between them. The CDR3 has 16 amino acids. CDR1 is MGHRA, CDR2 YSYEKL, per germline. CDR3 coding DNA: TGCGCCAACCGCCAAGATGTTATTACCATTGAACCTGGCTACACCTTC. It codes for CANRQDVITIEPGYTF.

V is TRBV7-2 and J is TRBJ1-5; tentative D call: TRBD1 (5 bases). There are 13 residues in the CDR3. Trimming shortened V by 5 bases and J by 8 bases, and 13 bases separated the two germline ends. From germline, CDR1 is SGHTA and CDR2 FQGNSA. In DNA, the CDR3 is TGTGCCAGCAGCCCCTACAGGATGGAGCCCCAGCATTTT. Translation gives CASSPYRMEPQHF. Supplemented by reference TRBV7-2 and TRBJ1-5, the full variable domain reads GAGVSQSPSNKVTEKGKDVELRCDPISGHTALYWYRQSLGQGLEFLIYFQGNSAPDKSGLPSDRFSAERTGGSVSTLTIQRTQQEDSAVYLCASSPYRMEPQHFGDGTRLSIL.

The rearrangement joins TRBV4-2 to TRBJ1-6; D ambiguous. The CDR3 has 17 amino acids. Trimming stripped 0 bases from V and 9 bases from J, with 18 bases between. Germline CDR1 is LGHNA and CDR2 is YNFKEQ. CDR3 nucleotide sequence: TGTGCCAGCAGCCAAGACTCTTGGGGAGGTTCGGGTTCACCCCTCCACTTT. As protein: CASSQDSWGGSGSPLHF.

The chain has TRBV28 and TRBJ2-1; D assignment may be TRBD1 or TRBD2 (5 bases each). Germline V gene data show CDR1 as MDHEN and CDR2 as SYDVKM. V lost 6 bases and J 7 bases, leaving 19 bases between the germline ends. This CDR3 has 15 amino acids. The CDR3 DNA is TGTGCCAGCAGCATAACTCTAGGGGAGAAAAATGAGCAGTTCTTC. Encoded protein: CASSITLGEKNEQFF.

This clone was seen just once. V usage is TRBV7-2 and J usage is TRBJ1-4; 7 nucleotides line up with TRBD1. V dropped 3 bases and J dropped 7; count of bases not matched to a gene: 11. The CDR3 covers 16 residues. Germline loops: CDR1 SGHTA, CDR2 FQGNSA. In DNA, the CDR3 is TGTGCCAGCAGCTTCGCCCCGAGGGGGCGCGGTGAAAAACTGTTTTTT. It yields the protein CASSFAPRGRGEKLFF.

V is TRBV11-2 and J is TRBJ2-7; D tentatively fits TRBD1 or TRBD2 (5 bases each). The CDR3 is 14 amino acids. Per germline, CDR1 SGHAT and CDR2 FQNNGV. Trimming removed 3 bases at V and 5 bases at J, with 14 bases between. For the CDR3, the DNA is TGTGCCAGCAGCTTGGGGACCCTCCGGGACGAGCAGTACTTC. Residues: CASSLGTLRDEQYF.

J is TRBJ1-1 and V is TRBV7-9; D remains unclear. This CDR3 has 15 residues. Per germline, CDR1 SEHNR and CDR2 FQNEAQ (reference sequence). V was shortened by 2 bases and J by 2 bases, with 12 bases between the two germline ends. The CDR3 spells CASSLISGRNTEAFF. CDR3 coding DNA: TGTGCCAGCAGCTTAATCTCCGGGAGAAACACTGAAGCTTTCTTT.

The chain couples TRBV25-1 to TRBJ2-2; D possibly matches TRBD1 or TRBD2 (6 bases each). CDR1 MGHDK and CDR2 SYGVNS come from the germline V gene. This CDR3 contains 15 residues. The ends were cut back, 7 bases at V and 6 bases at J, with 18 bases in the middle. The CDR3 DNA reads TGTGCCAGCATCGGGGGAACAGGGTACGCCGGGGAGCTGTTTTTT. This translates into CASIGGTGYAGELFF.

The chain has TRBV4-2 and TRBJ1-3; the D gene is possibly TRBD1 (5 bases). From germline, CDR1 is LGHNA and CDR2 YNFKEQ. There are 17 residues in the CDR3. V lost 1 base and J lost 2, with 15 bases in between. CDR3 sequence (DNA): TGTGCCAGCAGCCAAGCCCCCGGGGGTGGGACTGGAAACACCATATATTTT. Encoded protein: CASSQAPGGGTGNTIYF.

The rearrangement links TRBV5-6 to TRBJ2-7; D is undetermined. This CDR3 spans 15 amino acids. Trimming took off 2 bases at V and 0 bases at J, with 12 bases between the two ends. Germline CDR1 reads SGHDT; CDR2 reads YYEEEE. The CDR3 DNA reads TGTGCCAGCAGCTTCGGAGCTTCTAGCTCCTACGAGCAGTACTTC. The encoded protein is CASSFGASSSYEQYF.

The chain is built from TRBV18 and TRBJ2-1, with D perhaps matching TRBD1 or TRBD2 (7 bases each). The V gene lost 3 bases and the J gene lost 9 bases, with 9 bases spanning the gap. The CDR3 runs to 12 residues. CDR1 and CDR2 from the germline V gene are KGHSH and LQKENI. Here the CDR3 DNA reads TGTGCCAGCTCACCCAGGGGGGGTGAGCAGTTCTTC. Its protein is CASSPRGGEQFF.

In DNA, the CDR3 is TGTGCCAGCAGCTTAATCGGACAAGGATACAATGAGCAGTTCTTC. Translated: CASSLIGQGYNEQFF. This chain joins TRBV5-4 and TRBJ2-1, with D possibly TRBD1 on 5 matching bases. The CDR3 consists of 15 residues. Deletions cut 2 bases from V and 4 bases from J, with 13 bases between. Germline values: CDR1 SGHNT, CDR2 YYREEE (reference sequence).

The chain links TRBV7-2 to TRBJ2-1; D possibly corresponds to TRBD1 (5 bases). V was cut by 5 bases and J by 8 bases, with 13 bases left in between. The CDR3 is made up of 13 amino acids. In germline, CDR1 is SGHTA, CDR2 FQGNSA. The CDR3 DNA is TGTGCCAGCAGCCCACAGGCCCTGGATGAGCAGTTCTTC. It specifies CASSPQALDEQFF. Based on the CDR3 plus reference TRBV7-2 and TRBJ2-1, the full variable domain is GAGVSQSPSNKVTEKGKDVELRCDPISGHTALYWYRQSLGQGLEFLIYFQGNSAPDKSGLPSDRFSAERTGGSVSTLTIQRTQQEDSAVYLCASSPQALDEQFFGPGTRLTVL.

V is TRBV28 and J is TRBJ1-6; 8 bases are a match to TRBD1. The CDR3 has 13 amino acids. In germline, CDR1 is MDHEN, CDR2 SYDVKM. Trimming cost V 5 bases and J 10 bases; bases outside gene matches: 4. CDR3 loop: CASSTGGASPLHF. The CDR3 bases are TGTGCCAGCAGTACAGGGGGAGCCTCACCCCTCCACTTT. The whole variable domain, filled in from reference TRBV28 and TRBJ1-6, reads DVKVTQSSRYLVKRTGEKVFLECVQDMDHENMFWYRQDPGLGLRLIYFSYDVKMKEKGDIPEGYSVSREKKERFSLILESASTNQTSMYLCASSTGGASPLHFGNGTRLTVT.

CDR3 in amino acids: CASSQAGQSYEQYF. The CDR3 DNA follows: TGTGCCAGCAGCCAAGCGGGACAATCCTACGAGCAGTACTTC. The genes are TRBV4-2 and TRBJ2-7; D possibly corresponds to TRBD1 (6 bases). Trimming pared 1 base from V and 1 base from J, leaving 8 bases between. CDR3 length equals 14 residues. Germline V gene data show CDR1 as LGHNA and CDR2 as YNFKEQ.

The CDR3 sequence: CASSSPGLAGYGVDNEQFF. The CDR3 nucleotides read TGTGCCAGCAGCTCACCGGGACTAGCGGGATATGGGGTTGACAATGAGCAGTTCTTC. V gene TRBV13 combines with J gene TRBJ2-1, with 13 bases identical to TRBD2. The germline CDR1 and CDR2 sequences are PRHDT and FYEKMQ (reference sequence). This CDR3 contains 19 residues. V lost 4 bases to trimming and J lost 5 bases; unmatched junction nucleotides: 14.

This chain joins TRBV19 and TRBJ1-2; TRBD1 might be the D (5 bases). Germline V gives CDR1 LNHDA, CDR2 SQIVND (reference sequence). Trimming removed 10 bases from V and 7 bases from J, with 22 bases in between. The CDR3 is made up of 14 amino acids. The CDR3 spells CATVGVGWDGGYTF. As DNA, the CDR3 is TGTGCCACCGTGGGAGTAGGGTGGGACGGTGGCTACACCTTC.

The CDR3 DNA is TGTGCCAGCAATCAGCTTCTCGGGCACGAGCAGTACTTC. This codes for CASNQLLGHEQYF. The rearrangement joins TRBV25-1 to TRBJ2-5; D gene unclear. Gene TRBJ2-7 matches the end of the DNA better, so the J call may be wrong. The CDR3 spans 13 residues. From germline, CDR1 is MGHDK and CDR2 SYGVNS.